The 14 T cell receptor beta chains below come from one sample, sequenced in a study of shared clonotypes between healthy human individuals. Measured with immunoSEQ multiplex PCR; TCRdb has only the in-frame clones, and not every one. The repertoire has about 660,000 clones, about 74% of them found once; the top ten carry approximately 1.8%. The specimen was memory CD4+ T cells sorted from blood. Subset specified: CD45RA-negative fraction. The receptors stem from a woman aged 25 to 39 in good health.

The chain is built from TRBV2 and TRBJ1-4, with 11 bases aligning to TRBD1. The V gene end was trimmed by 4 bases and the J gene end by 8 bases; junction bases not matched to a gene: 3. The CDR3 consists of 14 residues. Germline assignment: CDR1 SNHLY and CDR2 FYNNEI. In nucleotides, the CDR3 is TGTGCCAGCAGTGGGGACAGGGGGGAGGAAAAACTGTTTTTT. Translation: CASSGDRGEEKLFF.

The J gene is TRBJ1-2, the V gene TRBV28; D unclear. Germline V gene data show CDR1 as MDHEN and CDR2 as SYDVKM. The CDR3 is 13 residues long. Trimming stripped 4 bases from V and 8 bases from J, with 14 bases between. The CDR3 is CASSSPGSGGYTF. In nucleotides, the CDR3 is TGTGCCAGCAGTTCCCCTGGCAGCGGAGGCTACACCTTC.

With respect to this clone: Other nucleotide sequences in the sample specify the same CDR3. The V gene is TRBV5-6, the J gene TRBJ1-5; D gene unclear. CDR1 is SGHDT and CDR2 is YYEEEE in the germline V gene. The V end lost 0 bases, the J end lost 3 bases, and 4 bases lay between the germline ends. CDR3 size: 13 residues. This chain's CDR3 is CASSLGSNQPQHF. CDR3 nucleotides: TGTGCCAGCAGCTTGGGTTCCAATCAGCCCCAGCATTTT.

The rearrangement uses TRBV19 and TRBJ2-2; a possible D gene is TRBD2 (6 bases). This CDR3 contains 14 residues. CDR1 is LNHDA, CDR2 SQIVND, per germline (reference sequence). V gave up 3 bases and J gave up 5 bases, with 10 bases separating them. CDR3 sequence (DNA): TGTGCCAGTAGTATGGGGACTCATACCGGGGAGCTGTTTTTT. It specifies CASSMGTHTGELFF. The full variable domain, rest sourced from reference TRBV19 and TRBJ2-2, is DGGITQSPKYLFRKEGQNVTLSCEQNLNHDAMYWYRQDPGQGLRLIYYSQIVNDFQKGDIAEGYSVSREKKESFPLTVTSAQKNPTAFYLCASSMGTHTGELFFGEGSRLTVL.

The chain recombines TRBV10-3 with TRBJ1-2, with a tentative D call TRBD1 (6 bases). V gave up 6 bases and J gave up 8 bases, with 13 bases separating them. The CDR3 is 12 residues long. Germline CDR1 reads ENHRY; CDR2 reads SYGVKD. In DNA, the CDR3 is TGTGCCATCAGGGCCAACAGGGAAGGCTACACCTTC. It translates to CAIRANREGYTF.

The gene calls are TRBV5-1 and TRBJ2-7; D gene uncertain. The germline CDR1 and CDR2 sequences are SGHRS and YFSETQ. V dropped 0 bases and J dropped 0 bases, with 4 bases sitting between them. The CDR3 spans 13 residues. This CDR3 is CASSLVSSYEQYF. The CDR3 region has the DNA TGCGCCAGCAGCTTGGTTTCCTCCTACGAGCAGTACTTC. The full variable domain, in which reference TRBV5-1 and TRBJ2-7 provide the parts outside the CDR3, is KAGVTQTPRYLIKTRGQQVTLSCSPISGHRSVSWYQQTPGQGLQFLFEYFSETQRNKGNFPGRFSGRQFSNSRSEMNVSTLELGDSALYLCASSLVSSYEQYFGPGTRLTVT.

J is TRBJ1-1 and V is TRBV6-5, with D unclear. Trimming cost V 6 bases and J 1 base, with 9 bases left between them. Germline V CDR1 and CDR2: MNHEY, SVGAGI. The CDR3 spans 13 residues. The CDR3 sequence: CASRIDQNTEAFF. The CDR3 nucleotides read TGTGCCAGCAGAATAGATCAGAACACTGAAGCTTTCTTT.

The J gene is TRBJ1-4, the V gene TRBV29-1, with 9 bases that match TRBD1. CDR1 SQVTM and CDR2 ANQGSEA come from the germline V gene. The V segment lost 6 bases and the J segment 8 bases; nucleotides outside the gene matches: 7. This CDR3 has 13 residues. The CDR3, as DNA: TGCAGCGTCGTGACAGGGGGGGAGGAAAAACTGTTTTTT. Its protein product is CSVVTGGEEKLFF. The full variable domain, rest sourced from reference TRBV29-1 and TRBJ1-4, is SAVISQKPSRDICQRGTSLTIQCQVDSQVTMMFWYRQQPGQSLTLIATANQGSEATYESGFVIDKFPISRPNLTFSTLTVSNMSPEDSSIYLCSVVTGGEEKLFFGSGTQLSVL.

This clone showed up many times. V gene TRBV27 combines with J gene TRBJ2-7; D may be TRBD1 (6 bases). The length of the CDR3 is 15 residues. Trimming took off 4 bases at V and 3 bases at J, with 16 bases between the two ends. Germline V CDR1 and CDR2: MNHEY, SMNVEV (reference sequence). The CDR3 region is CASSYRGTDLYEQYF. CDR3 coding DNA: TGTGCCAGCAGTTATAGGGGGACCGATCTCTACGAGCAGTACTTC.

CDR3 protein: CASSSPYSGRPYEQYF. In nucleotides, the CDR3 is TGTGCCAGCAGCTCTCCATATAGCGGGAGGCCCTACGAGCAGTACTTC. The chain links TRBV28 to TRBJ2-7, with 10 positions matching TRBD2. Trimming cost V 6 bases and J 2 bases; bases outside gene matches: 10. CDR3 length: 16 residues. CDR1 is MDHEN, CDR2 SYDVKM, per germline.

The genes are TRBV19 and TRBJ2-7, with unresolved D. Per the germline V gene, CDR1 is LNHDA and CDR2 is SQIVND (reference sequence). The CDR3 covers 15 residues. The V end was cut by 3 bases, the J end by 3 bases, with 15 bases between. CDR3: CASSIAPGPYYEQYF. CDR3 nucleotide sequence: TGTGCCAGTAGTATTGCACCCGGACCGTACTACGAGCAGTACTTC.

The CDR3 DNA reads as TGTGCCAGCAGCCTAACCGGGACTAGCGGGAGGCTAGAGCAGTACTTC. The encoded protein is CASSLTGTSGRLEQYF. The chain couples TRBV13 to TRBJ2-7, with TRBD2 matching over 15 bases. V trimming: 5 bases; J trimming: 7 bases; junction bases outside the gene matches: 9. The CDR3 has 16 residues. Looked up from germline, CDR1 is PRHDT and CDR2 is FYEKMQ (reference sequence).

This clone has ten or more counts. The V and J genes are TRBV19 and TRBJ1-5; 9 bases map to TRBD1. CDR1 and CDR2 from the germline V gene are LNHDA and SQIVND (reference sequence). CDR3 length: 18 amino acids. With V trimmed by 5 bases and J by 0 bases, 11 bases remained unmatched. CDR3 residues: CASSSTGTGINSNQPQHF. Here the CDR3 DNA reads TGTGCCAGTAGTTCAACCGGGACAGGGATTAATAGCAATCAGCCCCAGCATTTT. The full variable domain, in which reference TRBV19 and TRBJ1-5 provide the parts outside the CDR3, is DGGITQSPKYLFRKEGQNVTLSCEQNLNHDAMYWYRQDPGQGLRLIYYSQIVNDFQKGDIAEGYSVSREKKESFPLTVTSAQKNPTAFYLCASSSTGTGINSNQPQHFGDGTRLSIL.

The genes are TRBV28 and TRBJ1-1, with 11 positions matching TRBD1. The V gene end was trimmed by 6 bases and the J gene end by 4 bases; junction bases not matched to a gene: 13. Germline-derived CDR1 and CDR2 are MDHEN and SYDVKM. The CDR3 contains 17 residues. The CDR3 DNA reads as TGTGCCAGCAGGGGGGGGACAGGGGGACTAACGCGCACTGAAGCTTTCTTT. It codes for CASRGGTGGLTRTEAFF.